This T cell receptor beta chain was sequenced for a study of T-cell reconstitution after alpha-beta-depleted transplantation in children. General study points: High day-60 TCRbeta diversity in some patients came from surviving recipient T cells and thymic progenitors. T-cell counts and diversity were attributed mostly to newly produced T cells one year after transplant. Reported findings indicate that, about two months after transplant, alpha-beta T cells came from several hundred expanded clones, which were derived from non-depleted graft cells.

This clonotype has a count of ten or more. Its antigen remains unidentified. A library of TCRbeta sequences, prepared with unique molecular identifiers, was generated. TCRdb independently ran MiXCR on the PCR reads; one entry per CDR3 protein. This sample carries approximately 170,000 distinct CDR3 sequences, 11% of them seen once, and the ten largest clones take less than 15%. Germline trimming cut 3 bases from V and 0 bases from J; bases unmatched to any gene: 12. The CDR3 extends over 19 amino acids. Germline V gene data show CDR1 as LGHDT and CDR2 as YNNKEL (reference sequence). The V call is TRBV3-1, the J call TRBJ1-5, with TRBD1 identical over 9 bases. This receptor was identified in a boy aged 2-9 years with acute myeloid leukemia, due to receive a stem cell transplant. The sample was PBMCs, taken before TCRalphabeta/CD19-depleted stem cell transplant. The CDR3 sequence: CASSHQHPGQGNSNQPQHF. The CDR3 nucleotides read TGTGCCAGCAGCCACCAACATCCGGGACAGGGAAATAGCAATCAGCCCCAGCATTTT. Together with reference TRBV3-1 and TRBJ1-5, the CDR3 gives the full variable domain: DTAVSQTPKYLVTQMGNDKSIKCEQNLGHDTMYWYKQDSKKFLKIMFSYNNKELIINETVPNRFSPKSPDKAHLNLHINSLELGDSAVYFCASSHQHPGQGNSNQPQHFGDGTRLSIL.